This record looks at one TCR beta chain sequence and its context. This entry is derived from a study of blood T cell repertoires in COVID-19. Turning to the study itself: COVID-19 samples collected from the United States, Italy and Spain covered acute and convalescent phases.

Profiling relied on immunoSEQ multiplex PCR, and the TCRdb table lists in-frame clones only, not all of them. This table holds 350,000 to 450,000 clones, 80% to 90% found once. Participants were aged about 18 to 90 years, lived in under 30 US areas, and enrolled virtually. Germline lookup yields CDR1 DFQATT and CDR2 SNEGSKA (reference sequence). This CDR3 contains 14 residues. Germline trimming cut 3 bases from V and 2 bases from J; bases unmatched to any gene: 2. The rearrangement links TRBV20-1 to TRBJ2-3; TRBD2 agrees at 10 bases. The TCR was taken from a man aged 30 to 45 who had recovered from COVID-19. What was sequenced was PBMCs or T cells enriched from blood (not recorded which). The CDR3 spells CSASSGRPTDTQYF. CDR3 DNA sequence: TGCAGTGCTAGTAGCGGGAGGCCCACAGATACGCAGTATTTT.